This T cell receptor (beta chain) emerged from a study of shared clonotypes between healthy human individuals. Notes on the study in general: Rarefaction exposed incomplete sorted-subset sequencing despite large depth.

The germline V and J ends were trimmed by 4 bases and 6 bases, with 23 bases remaining between them. The germline V gene has CDR1 SGHNT and CDR2 YYREEE (reference sequence). The CDR3 contains 16 residues. The repertoire was sequenced with immunoSEQ multiplex PCR; TCRdb's copy has only in-frame clones and lacks some. The sample includes millions of clones, over 85% of them seen just once. Terminally differentiated effector memory CD45RA+ cells were excluded from the naive CD8 cells, which were CD45RO-negative and positively selected for CCR7. To note about this clone: Its target is not known.

Sequences were obtained from naive CD8+ T cells sorted from blood. The source is a young man in good health. This sequence joins TRBV5-4 and TRBJ2-7; the D gene is possibly TRBD2 (8 bases). This CDR3 is CASSPTGGGHPSEQYF. The CDR3 DNA reads TGTGCCAGCAGCCCGACGGGAGGGGGCCACCCCTCCGAGCAGTACTTC.